This T cell receptor (beta chain) originates from a study of post-analysis software for immune sequencing data. As for the study in general: There were relapsing-remitting, secondary progressive and progressive-relapsing multiple sclerosis among the disease courses included.

Germline trimming cut 4 bases from V and 10 bases from J; bases unmatched to any gene: 10. The CDR3 is 15 residues long. The germline gives CDR1 SGHRS, CDR2 YFSETQ. Researchers reported that TCR beta cDNA libraries carried unique molecular identifiers. MiXCR, run by TCRdb on the PCR reads, gives a single entry per CDR3 protein. The sample shows about 540,000 distinct CDR3 sequences, under 40% of them seen only once. Study-wide points: Patients showed TRBV5-6, TRBV5-1 and TRBV20-1 among four to six TRBV segments more frequent than in controls. The normalized Chao1 diversity of multiple sclerosis patients was significantly lower than that of controls.

This clonotype has more than one count but fewer than ten. The antigen is not known. The V gene is TRBV5-1, the J gene TRBJ2-1; TRBD2 matches at 11 bases. Sequencing was carried out using blood. The sequence was obtained from a girl aged 2-17 years with multiple sclerosis. DNA for the CDR3: TGCGCCAGCAGCACCGGGACTAGCGGTACAGGGGAGCAGTTCTTC. It translates to CASSTGTSGTGEQFF.